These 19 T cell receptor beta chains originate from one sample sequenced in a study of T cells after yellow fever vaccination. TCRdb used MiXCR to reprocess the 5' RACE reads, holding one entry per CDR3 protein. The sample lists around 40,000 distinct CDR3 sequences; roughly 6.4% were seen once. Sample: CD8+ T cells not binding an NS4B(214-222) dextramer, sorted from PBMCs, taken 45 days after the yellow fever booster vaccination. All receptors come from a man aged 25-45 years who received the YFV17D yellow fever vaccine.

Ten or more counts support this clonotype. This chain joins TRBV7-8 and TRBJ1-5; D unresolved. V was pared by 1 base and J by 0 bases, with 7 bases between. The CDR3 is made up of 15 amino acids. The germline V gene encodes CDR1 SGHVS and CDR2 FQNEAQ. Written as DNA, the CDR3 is TGTGCCAGCAGCTTAGTCAGGTATAGCAATCAGCCCCAGCATTTT. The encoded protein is CASSLVRYSNQPQHF.

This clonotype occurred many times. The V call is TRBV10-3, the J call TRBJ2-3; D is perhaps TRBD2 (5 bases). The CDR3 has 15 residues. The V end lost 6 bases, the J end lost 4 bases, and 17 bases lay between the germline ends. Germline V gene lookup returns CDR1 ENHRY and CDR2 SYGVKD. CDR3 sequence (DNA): TGTGCCATCAGCGGTGGACGGATCGGGGCAGATACGCAGTATTTT. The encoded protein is CAISGGRIGADTQYF.

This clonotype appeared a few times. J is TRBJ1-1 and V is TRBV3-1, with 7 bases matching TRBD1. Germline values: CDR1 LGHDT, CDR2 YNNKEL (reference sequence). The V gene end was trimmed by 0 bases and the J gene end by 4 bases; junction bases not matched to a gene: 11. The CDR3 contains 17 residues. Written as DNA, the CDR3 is TGTGCCAGCAGCCAAGATGGCGGCGGGACAGAATTCACTGAAGCTTTCTTT. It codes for CASSQDGGGTEFTEAFF.

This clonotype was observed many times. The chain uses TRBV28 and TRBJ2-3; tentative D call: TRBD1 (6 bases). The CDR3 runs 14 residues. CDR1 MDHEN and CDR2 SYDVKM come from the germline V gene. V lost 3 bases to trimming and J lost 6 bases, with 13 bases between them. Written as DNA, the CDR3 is TGTGCCAGCAGTTTCCAAGGGGGAGTCGATACGCAGTATTTT. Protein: CASSFQGGVDTQYF.

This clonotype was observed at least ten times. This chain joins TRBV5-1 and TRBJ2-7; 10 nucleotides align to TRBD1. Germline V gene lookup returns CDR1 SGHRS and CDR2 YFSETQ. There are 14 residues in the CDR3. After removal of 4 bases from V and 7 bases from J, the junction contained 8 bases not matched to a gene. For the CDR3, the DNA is TGCGCCAGCAGCGTGGGACAGGGGACGGGAGAGCAGTACTTC. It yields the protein CASSVGQGTGEQYF.

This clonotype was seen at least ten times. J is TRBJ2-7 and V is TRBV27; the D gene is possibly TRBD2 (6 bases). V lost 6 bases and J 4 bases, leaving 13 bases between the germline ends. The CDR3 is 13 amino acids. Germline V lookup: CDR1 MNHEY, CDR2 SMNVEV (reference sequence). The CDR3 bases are TGTGCCAGCAGGGACGGACTATTTTACGAGCAGTACTTC. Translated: CASRDGLFYEQYF.

The CDR3 DNA sequence: TGTGCCAGCAGCCAAGATCGCCGAACTAGCTCCTACGAGCAGTACTTC. Residues: CASSQDRRTSSYEQYF. The chain carries TRBV14 and TRBJ2-7, with a possible D match to TRBD2 (5 bases). Trimming stripped 0 bases from V and 0 bases from J, with 12 bases between. CDR1 is SGHDN and CDR2 is FVKESK in the germline V gene. The CDR3 loop spans 16 amino acids.

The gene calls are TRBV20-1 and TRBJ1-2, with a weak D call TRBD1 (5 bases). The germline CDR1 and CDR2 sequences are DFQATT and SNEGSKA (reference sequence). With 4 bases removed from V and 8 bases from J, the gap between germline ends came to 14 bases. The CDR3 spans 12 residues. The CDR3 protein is CSATGGFNGYTF. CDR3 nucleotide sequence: TGCAGTGCTACTGGGGGTTTTAACGGCTACACCTTC.

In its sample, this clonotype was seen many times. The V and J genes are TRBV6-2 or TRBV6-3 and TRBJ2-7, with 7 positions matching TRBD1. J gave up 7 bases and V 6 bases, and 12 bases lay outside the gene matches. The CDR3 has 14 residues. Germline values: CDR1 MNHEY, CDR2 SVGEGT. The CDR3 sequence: CASSRTGEFWEQYF. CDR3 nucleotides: TGTGCCAGCAGCCGGACAGGAGAGTTTTGGGAGCAGTACTTC.

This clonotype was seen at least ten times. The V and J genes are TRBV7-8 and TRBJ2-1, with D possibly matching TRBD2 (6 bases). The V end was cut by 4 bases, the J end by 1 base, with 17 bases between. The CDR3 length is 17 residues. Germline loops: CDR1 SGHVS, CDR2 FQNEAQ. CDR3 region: CASSSPRRDWSYNEQFF. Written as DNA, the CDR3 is TGTGCCAGCAGCTCCCCTCGGCGGGATTGGTCCTACAATGAGCAGTTCTTC.

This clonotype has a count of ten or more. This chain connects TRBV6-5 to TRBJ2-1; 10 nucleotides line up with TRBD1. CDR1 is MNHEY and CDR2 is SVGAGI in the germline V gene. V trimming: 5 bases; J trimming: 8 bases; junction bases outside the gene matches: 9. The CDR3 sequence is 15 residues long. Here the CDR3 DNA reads TGTGCCAGCAGTACGACAGGGGGCAAGAGCGATGAGCAGTTCTTC. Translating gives CASSTTGGKSDEQFF.

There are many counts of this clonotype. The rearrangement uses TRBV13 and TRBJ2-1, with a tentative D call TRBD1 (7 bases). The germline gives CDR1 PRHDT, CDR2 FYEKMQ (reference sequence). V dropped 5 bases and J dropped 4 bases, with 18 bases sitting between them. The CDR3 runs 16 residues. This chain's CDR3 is CASSQAGTAPYNEQFF. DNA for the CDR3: TGTGCCAGCAGCCAGGCGGGGACAGCCCCATACAATGAGCAGTTCTTC.

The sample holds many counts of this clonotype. The CDR3 here is CASSFPAPGGPREQYF. The CDR3, as DNA: TGTGCCAGCAGCTTCCCGGCCCCGGGAGGCCCCCGCGAGCAGTACTTC. This chain links TRBV7-2 with TRBJ2-7; 7 bases agree with TRBD2. The CDR3 has 16 amino acids. From germline, CDR1 is SGHTA and CDR2 FQGNSA. The V gene end was trimmed by 3 bases and the J gene end by 6 bases; junction bases not matched to a gene: 14.

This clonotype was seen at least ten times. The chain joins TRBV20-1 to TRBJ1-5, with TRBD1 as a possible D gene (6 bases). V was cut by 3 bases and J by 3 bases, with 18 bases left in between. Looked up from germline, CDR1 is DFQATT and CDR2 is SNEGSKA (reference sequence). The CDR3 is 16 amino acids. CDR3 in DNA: TGCAGTGCTAGGTTCACAGGGACGGGGGCCAATCAGCCCCAGCATTTT. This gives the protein CSARFTGTGANQPQHF.

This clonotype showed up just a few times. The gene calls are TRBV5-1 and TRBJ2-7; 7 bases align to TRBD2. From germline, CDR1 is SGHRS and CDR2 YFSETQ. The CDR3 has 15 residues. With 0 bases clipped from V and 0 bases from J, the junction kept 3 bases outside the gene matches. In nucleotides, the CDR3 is TGCGCCAGCAGCTTGGCTGGCGGGGGCTCCTACGAGCAGTACTTC. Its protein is CASSLAGGGSYEQYF.

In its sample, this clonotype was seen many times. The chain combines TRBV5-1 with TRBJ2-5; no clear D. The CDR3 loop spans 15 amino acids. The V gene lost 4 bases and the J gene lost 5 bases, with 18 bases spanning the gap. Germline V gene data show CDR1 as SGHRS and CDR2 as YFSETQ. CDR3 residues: CASSPIQALTETQYF. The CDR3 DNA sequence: TGCGCCAGCAGCCCTATACAAGCTTTAACGGAGACCCAGTACTTC.

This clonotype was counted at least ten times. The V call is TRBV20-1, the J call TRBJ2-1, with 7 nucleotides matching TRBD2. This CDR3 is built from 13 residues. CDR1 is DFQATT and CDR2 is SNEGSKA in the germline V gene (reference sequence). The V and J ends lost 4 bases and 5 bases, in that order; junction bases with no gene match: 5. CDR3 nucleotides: TGCAGTGCTAAACTAGCGTACAACAATGAGCAGTTCTTC. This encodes CSAKLAYNNEQFF.

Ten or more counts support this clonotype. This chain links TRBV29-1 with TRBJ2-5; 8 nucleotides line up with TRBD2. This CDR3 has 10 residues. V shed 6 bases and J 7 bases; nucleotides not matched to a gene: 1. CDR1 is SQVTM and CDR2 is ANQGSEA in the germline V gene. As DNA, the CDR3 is TGCAGCGTCGGGGGGGGGACCCAGTACTTC. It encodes CSVGGGTQYF.

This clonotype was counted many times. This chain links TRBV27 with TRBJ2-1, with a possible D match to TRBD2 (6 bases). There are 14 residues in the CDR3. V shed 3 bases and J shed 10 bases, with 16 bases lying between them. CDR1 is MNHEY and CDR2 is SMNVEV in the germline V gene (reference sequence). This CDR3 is CASSLVIGREEQFF. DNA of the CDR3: TGTGCCAGCAGTTTGGTTATCGGTCGGGAGGAGCAGTTCTTC.